This TCR beta chain was documented in a study of STAT5B mutations in CD4+ large granular lymphocyte leukemia. Findings of the study overall: CD4-sorted patient repertoires seemed more clonal than healthy CD4+ repertoires.

With regard to this clone: Its antigen remains unknown.

CDR3 length: 13 amino acids. CDR1 and CDR2 (germline): SNHLY, FYNNEI. Deletions cut 8 bases from V and 10 bases from J, with 15 bases between. Some clones are missing from TCRdb's copy, which holds only in-frame ones; the method was immunoSEQ multiplex PCR. Here the sample spans tens of thousands of clones, over 65% being singletons. The TCR originated in a human donor in good health. The V call is TRBV2, the J call TRBJ1-6; weak D call: TRBD1 (5 bases). The sample was CD4+ T cells from blood buffy coats. The CDR3 bases are TGTGCCAGCGAAGGTGACAGTTACTCACCCCTCCACTTT. The encoded protein is CASEGDSYSPLHF.